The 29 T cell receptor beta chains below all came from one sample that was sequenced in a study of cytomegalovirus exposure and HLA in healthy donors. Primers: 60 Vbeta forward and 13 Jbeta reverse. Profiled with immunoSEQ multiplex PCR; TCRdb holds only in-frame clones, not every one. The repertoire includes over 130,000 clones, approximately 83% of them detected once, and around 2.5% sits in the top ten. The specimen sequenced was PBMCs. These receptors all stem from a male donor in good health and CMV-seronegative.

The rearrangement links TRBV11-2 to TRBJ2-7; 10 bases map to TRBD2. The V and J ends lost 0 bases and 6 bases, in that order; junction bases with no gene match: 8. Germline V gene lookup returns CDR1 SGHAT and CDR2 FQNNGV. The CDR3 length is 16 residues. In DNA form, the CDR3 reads TGTGCCAGCAGCTTAGAGGCTAGCGGGAGTTTGGTCGAGCAGTACTTC. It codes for CASSLEASGSLVEQYF. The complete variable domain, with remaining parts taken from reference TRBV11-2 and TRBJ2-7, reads EAGVAQSPRYKIIEKRQSVAFWCNPISGHATLYWYQQILGQGPKLLIQFQNNGVVDDSQLPKDRFSAERLKGVDSTLKIQPAKLEDSAVYLCASSLEASGSLVEQYFGPGTRLTVT.

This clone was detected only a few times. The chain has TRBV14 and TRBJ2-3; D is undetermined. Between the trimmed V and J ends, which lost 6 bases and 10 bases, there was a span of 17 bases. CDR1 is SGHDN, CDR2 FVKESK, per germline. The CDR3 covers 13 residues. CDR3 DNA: TGTGCCAGCAGTCCAAGATCAGGTAGTGCGCAGTATTTT. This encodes CASSPRSGSAQYF. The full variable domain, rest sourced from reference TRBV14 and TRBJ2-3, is EAGVTQFPSHSVIEKGQTVTLRCDPISGHDNLYWYRRVMGKEIKFLLHFVKESKQDESGMPNNRFLAERTGGTYSTLKVQPAELEDSGVYFCASSPRSGSAQYFGPGTRLTVL.

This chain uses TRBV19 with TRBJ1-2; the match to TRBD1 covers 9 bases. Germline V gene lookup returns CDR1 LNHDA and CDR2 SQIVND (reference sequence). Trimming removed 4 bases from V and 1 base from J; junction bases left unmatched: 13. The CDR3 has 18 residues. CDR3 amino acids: CASSTDRDRANYNYGYTF. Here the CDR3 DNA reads TGTGCCAGTAGTACCGACCGGGACAGGGCAAACTATAACTATGGCTACACCTTC.

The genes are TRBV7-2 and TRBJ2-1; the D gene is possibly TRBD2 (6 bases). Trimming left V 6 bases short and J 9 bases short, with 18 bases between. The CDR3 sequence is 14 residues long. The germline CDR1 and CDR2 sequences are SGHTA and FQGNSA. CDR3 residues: CASSSGLRNGEQFF. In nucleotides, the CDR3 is TGTGCCAGCAGTTCGGGACTCCGAAATGGTGAGCAGTTCTTC. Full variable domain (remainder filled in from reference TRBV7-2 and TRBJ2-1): GAGVSQSPSNKVTEKGKDVELRCDPISGHTALYWYRQSLGQGLEFLIYFQGNSAPDKSGLPSDRFSAERTGGSVSTLTIQRTQQEDSAVYLCASSSGLRNGEQFFGPGTRLTVL.

CDR3 in DNA: TGCGCCAGCAGCTGGGACAGTTACGAGCAGTACTTC. This codes for CASSWDSYEQYF. The rearrangement links TRBV5-1 to TRBJ2-7; 7 bases align to TRBD1. V lost 3 bases, J lost 4 bases, and 1 base stayed unmatched. The CDR3 extends over 12 amino acids. Germline assignment: CDR1 SGHRS and CDR2 YFSETQ. The full variable domain, in which reference TRBV5-1 and TRBJ2-7 provide the parts outside the CDR3, is KAGVTQTPRYLIKTRGQQVTLSCSPISGHRSVSWYQQTPGQGLQFLFEYFSETQRNKGNFPGRFSGRQFSNSRSEMNVSTLELGDSALYLCASSWDSYEQYFGPGTRLTVT.

For the CDR3, the DNA is TGCGCCAGCAGCCACCGTGAGGCGGGAGAGGTTGAGCAGTTCTTC. Translating gives CASSHREAGEVEQFF. The chain has TRBV4-3 and TRBJ2-1, with 7 bases that match TRBD2. Trimming cost V 3 bases and J 9 bases; bases outside gene matches: 11. Germline CDR1 and CDR2: LGHNA and YSLEER. The CDR3 length is 15 residues.

CDR3 region: CASSKGLGGDGELFF. In nucleotides, the CDR3 is TGTGCCAGCAGTAAGGGTCTAGGGGGGGACGGGGAGCTGTTTTTT. The V gene is TRBV6-6, the J gene TRBJ2-2; the D gene is possibly TRBD2 (7 bases). CDR1 MNHNY and CDR2 SVGAGI come from the germline V gene (reference sequence). The ends were cut back, 5 bases at V and 7 bases at J, with 17 bases in the middle. The CDR3 is made up of 15 amino acids.

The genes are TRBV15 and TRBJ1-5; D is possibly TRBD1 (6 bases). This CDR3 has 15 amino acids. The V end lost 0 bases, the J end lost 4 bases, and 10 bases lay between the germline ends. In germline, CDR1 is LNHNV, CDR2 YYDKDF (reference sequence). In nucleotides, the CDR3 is TGTGCCACCAGCAGAGAGGGGGCACCTAATCAGCCCCAGCATTTT. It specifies CATSREGAPNQPQHF.

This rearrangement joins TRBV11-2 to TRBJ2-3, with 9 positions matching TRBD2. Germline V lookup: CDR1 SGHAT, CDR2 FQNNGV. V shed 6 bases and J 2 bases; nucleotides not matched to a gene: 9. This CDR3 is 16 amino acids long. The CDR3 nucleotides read TGTGCCAGCAGTGCGGGAGCGGGAGGCCCCACAGATACGCAGTATTTT. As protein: CASSAGAGGPTDTQYF.

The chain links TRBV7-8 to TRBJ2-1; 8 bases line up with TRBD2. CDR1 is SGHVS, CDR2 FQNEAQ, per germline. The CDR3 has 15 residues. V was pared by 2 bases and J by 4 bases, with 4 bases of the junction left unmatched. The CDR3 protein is CASSLSGRGYNEQFF. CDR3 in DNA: TGTGCCAGCAGCTTATCCGGGAGGGGTTACAATGAGCAGTTCTTC.

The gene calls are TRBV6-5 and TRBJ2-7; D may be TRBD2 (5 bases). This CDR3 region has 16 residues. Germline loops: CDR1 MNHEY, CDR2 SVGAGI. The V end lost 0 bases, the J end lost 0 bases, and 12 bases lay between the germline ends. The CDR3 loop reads CASSYSTAVRSYEQYF. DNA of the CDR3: TGTGCCAGCAGTTACTCAACAGCGGTTCGCTCCTACGAGCAGTACTTC.

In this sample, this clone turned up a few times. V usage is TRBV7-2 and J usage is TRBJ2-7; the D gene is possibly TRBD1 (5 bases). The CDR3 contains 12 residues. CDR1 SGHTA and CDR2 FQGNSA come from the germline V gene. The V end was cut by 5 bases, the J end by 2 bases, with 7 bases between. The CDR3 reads CASSATAYEQYF. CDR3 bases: TGTGCCAGCAGCGCGACAGCCTACGAGCAGTACTTC. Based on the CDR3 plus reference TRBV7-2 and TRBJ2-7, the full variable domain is GAGVSQSPSNKVTEKGKDVELRCDPISGHTALYWYRQSLGQGLEFLIYFQGNSAPDKSGLPSDRFSAERTGGSVSTLTIQRTQQEDSAVYLCASSATAYEQYFGPGTRLTVT.

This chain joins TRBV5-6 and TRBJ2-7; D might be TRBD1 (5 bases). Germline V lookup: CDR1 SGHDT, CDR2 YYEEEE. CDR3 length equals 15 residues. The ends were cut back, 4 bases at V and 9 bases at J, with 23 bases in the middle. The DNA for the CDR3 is TGTGCCAGCAGCCCAGGATCAGGGTCTAAATCCGGGCAGTACTTC. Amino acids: CASSPGSGSKSGQYF.

CDR3 sequence: CASIHFLASNQPQHF. CDR3 nucleotides: TGTGCCAGCATCCATTTTTTAGCCAGCAATCAGCCCCAGCATTTT. This sequence joins TRBV6-5 and TRBJ1-5, with D hard to call. CDR1 MNHEY and CDR2 SVGAGI come from the germline V gene. Trimming shortened V by 7 bases and J by 1 base, and 14 bases separated the two germline ends. CDR3 size: 15 residues.

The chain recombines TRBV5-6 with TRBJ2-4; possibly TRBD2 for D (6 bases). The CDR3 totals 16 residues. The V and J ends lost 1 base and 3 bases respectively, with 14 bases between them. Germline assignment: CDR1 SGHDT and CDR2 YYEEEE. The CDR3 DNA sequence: TGTGCCAGCAGCTTGACTAGCCAATCGGACAAAAACATTCAGTACTTC. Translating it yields CASSLTSQSDKNIQYF.

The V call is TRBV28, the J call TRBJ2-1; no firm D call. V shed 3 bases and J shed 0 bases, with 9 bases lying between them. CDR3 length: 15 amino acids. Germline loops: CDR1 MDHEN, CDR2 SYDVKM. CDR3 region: CASSLRGYSYNEQFF. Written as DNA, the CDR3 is TGTGCCAGCAGTTTGCGCGGCTACTCCTACAATGAGCAGTTCTTC. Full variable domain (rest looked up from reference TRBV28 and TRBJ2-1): DVKVTQSSRYLVKRTGEKVFLECVQDMDHENMFWYRQDPGLGLRLIYFSYDVKMKEKGDIPEGYSVSREKKERFSLILESASTNQTSMYLCASSLRGYSYNEQFFGPGTRLTVL.

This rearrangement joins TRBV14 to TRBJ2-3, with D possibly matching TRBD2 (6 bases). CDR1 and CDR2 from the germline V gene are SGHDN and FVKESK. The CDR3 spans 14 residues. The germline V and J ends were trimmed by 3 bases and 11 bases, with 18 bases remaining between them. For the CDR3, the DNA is TGTGCCAGCAGCCAGCCAGGGACTCAGATAGGGCAGTATTTT. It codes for CASSQPGTQIGQYF.

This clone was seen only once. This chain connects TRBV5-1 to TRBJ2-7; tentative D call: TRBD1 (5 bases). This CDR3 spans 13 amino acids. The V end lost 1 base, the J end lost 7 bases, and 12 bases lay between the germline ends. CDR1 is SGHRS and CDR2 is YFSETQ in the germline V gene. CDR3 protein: CASSLSSGWEQYF. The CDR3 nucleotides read TGCGCCAGCAGCTTGTCCTCAGGGTGGGAGCAGTACTTC. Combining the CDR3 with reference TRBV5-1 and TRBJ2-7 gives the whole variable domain KAGVTQTPRYLIKTRGQQVTLSCSPISGHRSVSWYQQTPGQGLQFLFEYFSETQRNKGNFPGRFSGRQFSNSRSEMNVSTLELGDSALYLCASSLSSGWEQYFGPGTRLTVT.

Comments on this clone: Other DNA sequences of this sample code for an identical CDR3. The CDR3 here is CASSLRGGNTEAFF. The CDR3 bases are TGTGCCAGCAGTTTAAGGGGAGGAAACACTGAAGCTTTCTTT. V is TRBV27 and J is TRBJ1-1; TRBD1 is a possible D gene (5 bases). Trimming stripped 2 bases from V and 2 bases from J, with 9 bases between. This CDR3 comprises 14 residues. Per the germline V gene, CDR1 is MNHEY and CDR2 is SMNVEV (reference sequence).

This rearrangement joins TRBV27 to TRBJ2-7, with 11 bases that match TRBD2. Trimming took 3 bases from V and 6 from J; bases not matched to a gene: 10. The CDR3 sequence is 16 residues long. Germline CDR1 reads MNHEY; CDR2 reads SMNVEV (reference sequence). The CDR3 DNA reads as TGTGCCAGCAGTTTCCTCGCGACTAGCGGGATAGGCGAGCAGTACTTC. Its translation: CASSFLATSGIGEQYF.

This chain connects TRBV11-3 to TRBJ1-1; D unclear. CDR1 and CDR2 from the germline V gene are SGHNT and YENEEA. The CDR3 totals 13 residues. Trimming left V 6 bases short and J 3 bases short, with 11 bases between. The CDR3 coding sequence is TGTGCCAGCAGTAGTGATCGCGACACTGAAGCTTTCTTT. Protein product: CASSSDRDTEAFF.

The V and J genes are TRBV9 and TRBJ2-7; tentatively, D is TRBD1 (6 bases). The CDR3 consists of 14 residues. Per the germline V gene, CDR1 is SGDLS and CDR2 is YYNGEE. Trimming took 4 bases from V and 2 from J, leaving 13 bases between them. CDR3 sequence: CASSPGTPTYEQYF. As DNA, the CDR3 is TGTGCCAGCAGCCCCGGGACACCAACCTACGAGCAGTACTTC.

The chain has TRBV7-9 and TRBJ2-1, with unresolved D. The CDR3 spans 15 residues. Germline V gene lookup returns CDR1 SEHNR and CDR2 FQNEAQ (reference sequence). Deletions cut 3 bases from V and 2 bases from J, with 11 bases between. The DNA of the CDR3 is TGTGCCAGCAGCTTGACATTAGGTACCTACAATGAGCAGTTCTTC. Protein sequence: CASSLTLGTYNEQFF.

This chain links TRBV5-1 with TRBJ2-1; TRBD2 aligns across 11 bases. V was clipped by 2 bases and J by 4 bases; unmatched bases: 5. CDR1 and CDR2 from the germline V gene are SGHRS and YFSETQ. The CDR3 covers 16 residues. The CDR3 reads CASSFTSGSQYNEQFF. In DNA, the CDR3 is TGCGCCAGCAGCTTCACTAGCGGGAGCCAATACAATGAGCAGTTCTTC.

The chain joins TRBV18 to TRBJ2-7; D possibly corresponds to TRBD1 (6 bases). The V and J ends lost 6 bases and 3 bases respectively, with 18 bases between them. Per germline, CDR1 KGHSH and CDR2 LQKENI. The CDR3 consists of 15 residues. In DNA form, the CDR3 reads TGTGCCAGCTCCCCTAACCGGGACAAGAACTACGAGCAGTACTTC. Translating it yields CASSPNRDKNYEQYF.

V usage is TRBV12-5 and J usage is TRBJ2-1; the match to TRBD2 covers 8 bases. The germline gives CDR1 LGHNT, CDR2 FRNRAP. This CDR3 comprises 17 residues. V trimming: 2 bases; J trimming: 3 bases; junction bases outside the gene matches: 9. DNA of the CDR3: TGTGCTAGTGGTTTGCCTTGGGGACTAGAGAACTACAATGAGCAGTTCTTC. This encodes CASGLPWGLENYNEQFF.

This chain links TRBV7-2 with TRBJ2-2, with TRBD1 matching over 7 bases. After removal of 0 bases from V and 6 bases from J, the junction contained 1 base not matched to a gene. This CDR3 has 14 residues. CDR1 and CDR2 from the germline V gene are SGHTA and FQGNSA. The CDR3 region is CASSLAGGAGELFF. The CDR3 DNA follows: TGTGCCAGCAGCTTAGCAGGGGGCGCCGGGGAGCTGTTTTTT.

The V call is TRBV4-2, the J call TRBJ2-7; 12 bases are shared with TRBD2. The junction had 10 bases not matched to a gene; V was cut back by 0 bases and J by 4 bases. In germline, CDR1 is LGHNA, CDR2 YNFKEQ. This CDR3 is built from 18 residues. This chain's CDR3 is CASSQDWLAGGPGYEQYF. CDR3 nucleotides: TGTGCCAGCAGCCAAGATTGGCTAGCGGGAGGGCCGGGTTACGAGCAGTACTTC.

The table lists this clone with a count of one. The DNA for the CDR3 is TGTGCCGGTACGGGAGGGCCTTTTAAGGAGCAGTACTTC. Translated, it gives CAGTGGPFKEQYF. The chain links TRBV7-2 to TRBJ2-7; 8 bases are shared with TRBD2. The V gene's germline CDR1 is SGHTA and CDR2 FQGNSA. The CDR3 extends over 13 amino acids. Unmatched junction bases numbered 13, after V lost 11 bases and J lost 7 bases.